This entry lists 8 T cell receptor beta chains sequenced from one sample in a study of blood T cell repertoires in COVID-19. Method: immunoSEQ multiplex PCR; TCRdb's copy keeps in-frame clones and lacks some. The sample records 120,000 or so clones, 80% to 90% being singletons. Sequenced input: peripheral blood. Source of these receptors: a man older than 75 with active or convalescent COVID-19.

V and J are TRBV4-3 and TRBJ2-5; possibly TRBD1 for D (6 bases). Trimming stripped 2 bases from V and 2 bases from J, with 12 bases between. This CDR3 has 15 amino acids. CDR1 and CDR2 (germline): LGHNA, YSLEER. CDR3 protein: CASSQRSGQQETQYF. In nucleotides, the CDR3 is TGCGCCAGCAGCCAACGTTCGGGACAACAAGAGACCCAGTACTTC.

This chain joins TRBV6-6 and TRBJ1-1; TRBD1 might be the D (6 bases). The CDR3 covers 13 residues. Germline V gives CDR1 MNHNY, CDR2 SVGAGI (reference sequence). V lost 5 bases and J lost 5, with 12 bases in between. The CDR3 reads CASSAQGNTEAFF. For the CDR3, the DNA is TGTGCCAGCAGTGCCCAGGGGAATACTGAAGCTTTCTTT.

The sample holds a few counts of this clone. V and J are TRBV7-2 and TRBJ2-3; maybe TRBD2 (6 bases). The V gene lost 3 bases and the J gene lost 4 bases, with 11 bases spanning the gap. This CDR3 has 14 residues. Germline V CDR1 and CDR2: SGHTA, FQGNSA. CDR3 residues: CASSLSSGSDTQYF. The CDR3 bases are TGTGCCAGCAGCTTGAGTAGCGGCTCAGATACGCAGTATTTT.

This clone is a singleton in its sample. Other DNA sequences in this sample translate to the same CDR3. This chain links TRBV9 with TRBJ2-3; D gene uncertain. The CDR3 has 15 residues. Trimming shortened V by 0 bases and J by 0 bases, and 8 bases separated the two germline ends. Germline loops: CDR1 SGDLS, CDR2 YYNGEE. The CDR3 sequence: CASSVAPESTDTQYF. For the CDR3, the DNA is TGTGCCAGCAGCGTAGCACCTGAGAGCACAGATACGCAGTATTTT.

The rearrangement links TRBV11-2 to TRBJ2-7, with 7 bases aligning to TRBD1. J was trimmed by 4 bases and V by 1 base; bases with no gene match: 7. The CDR3 length is 15 residues. Germline V gene lookup returns CDR1 SGHAT and CDR2 FQNNGV. CDR3 loop: CASSLGWDSSYEQYF. The DNA of the CDR3 is TGTGCCAGCAGCTTAGGATGGGACAGCTCTTACGAGCAGTACTTC.

The J gene is TRBJ1-3, the V gene TRBV19; D remains ambiguous. From germline, CDR1 is LNHDA and CDR2 SQIVND (reference sequence). The CDR3 contains 12 residues. V lost 8 bases and J lost 2, with 7 bases in between. CDR3 in amino acids: CASALPGNTIYF. CDR3 in DNA: TGTGCCAGTGCTCTACCTGGAAACACCATATATTTT.

The chain combines TRBV6-5 with TRBJ2-4, with a tentative D call TRBD1 (6 bases). Trimming cost V 4 bases and J 8 bases, with 18 bases left between them. Germline-derived CDR1 and CDR2 are MNHEY and SVGAGI. The CDR3 consists of 15 residues. CDR3 in amino acids: CASSSARDIVHIQYF. CDR3 nucleotide sequence: TGTGCCAGCAGTTCCGCCCGGGACATCGTACACATTCAGTACTTC.

As for this clone: This sample also contains other DNA sequences that code for the same CDR3. This chain connects TRBV18 to TRBJ1-5, with TRBD1 matching over 10 bases. V lost 0 bases to trimming and J lost 4 bases; unmatched junction nucleotides: 3. The CDR3 contains 16 residues. CDR1 is KGHSH, CDR2 LQKENI, per germline. In nucleotides, the CDR3 is TGTGCCAGCTCACCACCGGGACAGGGGTCAAATCAGCCCCAGCATTTT. This sequence encodes CASSPPGQGSNQPQHF.